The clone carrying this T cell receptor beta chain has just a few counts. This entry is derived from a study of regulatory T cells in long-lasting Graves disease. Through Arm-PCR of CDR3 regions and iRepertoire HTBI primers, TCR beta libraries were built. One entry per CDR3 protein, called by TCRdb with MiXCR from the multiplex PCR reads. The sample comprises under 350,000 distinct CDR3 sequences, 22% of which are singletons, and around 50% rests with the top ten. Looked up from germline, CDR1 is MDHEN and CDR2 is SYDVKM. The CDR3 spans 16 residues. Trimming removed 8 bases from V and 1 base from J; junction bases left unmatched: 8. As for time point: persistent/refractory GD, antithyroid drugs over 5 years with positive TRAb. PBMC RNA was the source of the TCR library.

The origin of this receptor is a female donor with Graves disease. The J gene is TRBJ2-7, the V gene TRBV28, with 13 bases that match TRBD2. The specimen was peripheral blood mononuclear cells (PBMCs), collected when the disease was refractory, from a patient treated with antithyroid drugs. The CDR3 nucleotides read TGTGCCAGCGGATTCAAGACTAGCGGGGGGTCCTACGAGCAGTACTTC. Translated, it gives CASGFKTSGGSYEQYF.